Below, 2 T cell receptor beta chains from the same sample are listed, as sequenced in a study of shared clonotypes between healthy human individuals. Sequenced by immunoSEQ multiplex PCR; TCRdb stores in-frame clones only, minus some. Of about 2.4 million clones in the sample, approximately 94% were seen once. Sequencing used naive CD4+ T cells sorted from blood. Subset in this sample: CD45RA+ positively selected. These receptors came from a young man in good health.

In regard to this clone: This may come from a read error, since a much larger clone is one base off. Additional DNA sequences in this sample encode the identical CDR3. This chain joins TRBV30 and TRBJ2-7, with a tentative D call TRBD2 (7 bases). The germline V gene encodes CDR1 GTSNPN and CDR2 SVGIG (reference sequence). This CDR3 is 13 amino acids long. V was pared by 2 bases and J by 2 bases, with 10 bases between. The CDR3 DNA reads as TGTGCCTGGAGTAGGGGGGGGCCCTACGAGCAGTACTTC. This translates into CAWSRGGPYEQYF.

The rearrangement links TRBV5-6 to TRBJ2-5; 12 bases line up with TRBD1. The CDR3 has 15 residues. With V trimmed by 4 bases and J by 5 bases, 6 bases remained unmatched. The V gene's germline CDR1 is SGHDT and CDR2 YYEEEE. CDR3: CASSQGQGAYETQYF. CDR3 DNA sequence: TGTGCCAGCAGCCAGGGACAGGGGGCATATGAGACCCAGTACTTC.